The 28 T cell receptor beta chains given below trace back to one sample, sequenced in a study of graft-versus-host responses after intestinal transplantation. No antigen is known for these receptors. Method: immunoSEQ multiplex PCR; TCRdb's copy keeps in-frame clones and lacks some. The sample shows about 120,000 clones, 85% to 95% of them seen only once. The sample in question was unstimulated CD8+ T cells sorted from spleen or lymph node cells, obtained before intestinal transplant. These receptors were collected from a human donor who received an intestinal transplant.

J is TRBJ2-7 and V is TRBV2; 7 bases line up with TRBD1. V lost 7 bases to trimming and J lost 2 bases; unmatched junction nucleotides: 2. There are 12 residues in the CDR3. In germline, CDR1 is SNHLY, CDR2 FYNNEI. CDR3 sequence reads: CASKGAPYEQYF. The CDR3 coding sequence is TGTGCCAGCAAGGGGGCCCCCTACGAGCAGTACTTC.

V is TRBV19 and J is TRBJ1-6; D is uncertain. CDR1 and CDR2 (germline): LNHDA, SQIVND (reference sequence). This CDR3 spans 14 amino acids. V lost 7 bases and J 7 bases, leaving 14 bases between the germline ends. The CDR3 DNA follows: TGTGCCAGTACCATCTATCACGGCAATTCACCCCTCCACTTT. Its protein is CASTIYHGNSPLHF.

CDR3 region: CASSGWTGADTEAFF. The CDR3 coding sequence is TGTGCCAGCAGCGGATGGACAGGGGCTGACACTGAAGCTTTCTTT. V gene TRBV9 combines with J gene TRBJ1-1, with 9 bases lining up with TRBD1. With 3 bases clipped from V and 3 bases from J, the junction kept 6 bases outside the gene matches. Germline CDR1 and CDR2: SGDLS and YYNGEE. The CDR3 has 15 residues.

The chain carries TRBV28 and TRBJ2-3; D gene uncertain. The CDR3 has 13 amino acids. The V end lost 3 bases, the J end lost 0 bases, and 4 bases lay between the germline ends. CDR1 and CDR2 from the germline V gene are MDHEN and SYDVKM. CDR3 nucleotide sequence: TGTGCCAGCAGTTTGGTGAGCACAGATACGCAGTATTTT. Its translation is CASSLVSTDTQYF.

V gene TRBV5-6 combines with J gene TRBJ2-7; 13 nucleotides align to TRBD2. The ends lost 0 bases at V and 7 bases at J; junction bases unmatched: 7. The CDR3 loop spans 16 amino acids. Germline CDR1 reads SGHDT; CDR2 reads YYEEEE. The CDR3 sequence: CASSLDPGLAGDEQYF. CDR3 DNA sequence: TGTGCCAGCAGCTTGGACCCTGGACTAGCGGGAGATGAGCAGTACTTC.

This clone has more than one count but fewer than ten. The V gene is TRBV19, the J gene TRBJ2-1, with 8 positions matching TRBD1. The CDR3 is 16 amino acids. The trim removed 6 bases at V and 6 bases at J, leaving 13 bases unmatched. Germline V lookup: CDR1 LNHDA, CDR2 SQIVND (reference sequence). As DNA, the CDR3 is TGTGCCAGTAGCCGAATAACCCGGGACAGGTTCAATGAGCAGTTCTTC. It encodes CASSRITRDRFNEQFF.

J is TRBJ2-3 and V is TRBV13; no definite D call. Germline CDR1 is PRHDT and CDR2 is FYEKMQ (reference sequence). The V and J ends lost 3 bases and 4 bases respectively, with 2 bases between them. CDR3 length: 11 amino acids. CDR3 bases: TGTGCCAGCAGCTTGTCAGATACGCAGTATTTT. It codes for CASSLSDTQYF.

CDR3 residues: CASSKFPGTGPSYEQYF. For the CDR3, the DNA is TGTGCCAGCAGCAAATTTCCGGGGACAGGTCCCTCCTACGAGCAGTACTTC. The chain couples TRBV21-1 to TRBJ2-7; the listed D gene, TRBD1, was not tested against the DNA. TRBV21-1 is a recognized pseudogene. The length of the CDR3 is 17 residues.

The J gene is TRBJ2-1, the V gene TRBV7-3; no clear D. Trimming stripped 0 bases from V and 10 bases from J, with 10 bases between. The CDR3 is 13 amino acids. Looked up from germline, CDR1 is SGHTA and CDR2 is FQGTGA. The CDR3: CASSLTSAYEQFF. Written as DNA, the CDR3 is TGTGCCAGCAGCTTAACGTCTGCATACGAGCAGTTCTTC.

To note about this clone: This same CDR3 is encoded by further DNA sequences in the sample. The chain employs TRBV15 and TRBJ2-1, with D unresolved. CDR3 length: 13 amino acids. V dropped 1 base and J dropped 2 bases, with 3 bases sitting between them. Germline CDR1 reads LNHNV; CDR2 reads YYDKDF (reference sequence). CDR3 region: CATSRVPYNEQFF. The CDR3 nucleotides are TGTGCCACCAGCAGAGTCCCCTACAATGAGCAGTTCTTC.

This clone appeared once. The V and J genes are TRBV13 and TRBJ2-3, with 7 bases aligning to TRBD1. Germline V gives CDR1 PRHDT, CDR2 FYEKMQ (reference sequence). Trimming cost V 4 bases and J 0 bases; bases outside gene matches: 7. The CDR3 covers 16 residues. The CDR3 is CASSSADRDSTDTQYF. The CDR3, as DNA: TGTGCCAGCAGCTCGGCCGACAGGGATAGCACAGATACGCAGTATTTT.

Concerning this clone: The sample has other DNA sequences that encode this CDR3 too. The genes are TRBV19 and TRBJ2-6; either TRBD1 or TRBD2 may supply D (5 bases each). V lost 3 bases to trimming and J lost 0 bases, with 33 bases between them. This CDR3 is built from 24 residues. Germline V gene lookup returns CDR1 LNHDA and CDR2 SQIVND (reference sequence). The chain's CDR3 is CASSIQGGLVRDLLLGSGANVLTF. CDR3 nucleotide sequence: TGTGCCAGTAGTATCCAGGGTGGCTTGGTGAGGGATCTACTACTGGGCTCTGGGGCCAACGTCCTGACTTTC.

The chain couples TRBV7-9 to TRBJ1-2; D is uncertain. Looked up from germline, CDR1 is SEHNR and CDR2 is FQNEAQ (reference sequence). Trimming cost V 4 bases and J 4 bases, with 7 bases left between them. The CDR3 has 12 residues. The CDR3 sequence is CASSSFSYGYTF. Here the CDR3 DNA reads TGTGCCAGCAGCTCTTTCTCCTATGGCTACACCTTC.

The J gene is TRBJ2-7, the V gene TRBV9; 9 bases are a match to TRBD1. CDR3 length equals 15 residues. Germline V CDR1 and CDR2: SGDLS, YYNGEE. Trimming removed 3 bases from V and 1 base from J; junction bases left unmatched: 5. The DNA of the CDR3 is TGTGCCAGCAGCGGAGGGACAGGGCAATCCTACGAGCAGTACTTC. It codes for CASSGGTGQSYEQYF.

J is TRBJ1-2 and V is TRBV9; tentative D call: TRBD1 (5 bases). CDR1 and CDR2 (germline): SGDLS, YYNGEE. The CDR3 sequence is 13 residues long. The V gene lost 1 base and the J gene lost 4 bases, with 8 bases spanning the gap. CDR3: CASSVRGSYGYTF. CDR3 bases: TGTGCCAGCAGCGTAAGGGGCAGCTATGGCTACACCTTC.

The chain carries TRBV7-6 and TRBJ2-1; D gene unclear. Per the germline V gene, CDR1 is SGHVS and CDR2 is FNYEAQ. This CDR3 spans 15 amino acids. Between the trimmed V and J ends, which lost 1 base and 4 bases, there was a span of 11 bases. CDR3 coding DNA: TGTGCCAGCAGCTTAGAACGCGAGATTTACAATGAGCAGTTCTTC. It codes for CASSLEREIYNEQFF.

The chain joins TRBV6-6 to TRBJ2-7; D is ambiguous. CDR1 is MNHNY, CDR2 SVGAGI, per germline (reference sequence). V was trimmed by 2 bases and J by 11 bases, leaving 13 bases between them. This CDR3 region has 12 residues. CDR3 amino acids: CASSYTQQGEYF. In DNA form, the CDR3 reads TGTGCCAGCAGTTACACGCAACAAGGCGAGTACTTC.

This clone has just one count. The V gene is TRBV28, the J gene TRBJ2-7; no definite D call. This CDR3 has 14 amino acids. V lost 7 bases and J lost 1, with 14 bases in between. CDR1 and CDR2 (germline): MDHEN, SYDVKM. The CDR3 DNA reads TGTGCCAGCATGGCACTGACCTCTTCCTACGAGCAGTACTTC. Its translation: CASMALTSSYEQYF.

CDR3 sequence: CASSEPGKEAFF. In nucleotides, the CDR3 is TGTGCCAGCAGCGAACCTGGGAAGGAAGCTTTCTTT. The J gene is TRBJ1-1, the V gene TRBV9, with D hard to call. CDR1 and CDR2 (germline): SGDLS, YYNGEE. The length of the CDR3 is 12 residues. The ends were cut back, 3 bases at V and 8 bases at J, with 11 bases in the middle.

This sequence joins TRBV9 and TRBJ2-7; D not resolved. V was trimmed by 4 bases and J by 3 bases, leaving 14 bases between them. The CDR3 is 14 amino acids. The germline CDR1 and CDR2 sequences are SGDLS and YYNGEE. The CDR3 spells CASSLDQSSYEQYF. Written as DNA, the CDR3 is TGTGCCAGCAGCCTAGATCAGAGCAGCTACGAGCAGTACTTC.

This chain connects TRBV13 to TRBJ2-7; the D is unclear. This CDR3 is 12 amino acids long. Germline V gene sequence: CDR1 PRHDT, CDR2 FYEKMQ (reference sequence). The V and J ends lost 5 bases and 6 bases respectively, with 11 bases between them. The CDR3 nucleotides read TGTGCCAGCAGCAGCGCGTCAGGCGAGCAGTACTTC. This gives the protein CASSSASGEQYF.

The V call is TRBV9, the J call TRBJ2-1; tentative D call: TRBD2 (5 bases). Trimming pared 0 bases from V and 5 bases from J, leaving 15 bases between. Germline V gives CDR1 SGDLS, CDR2 YYNGEE. The CDR3 has 16 amino acids. The CDR3, as DNA: TGTGCCAGCAGCGTAGGTGGGAGCCCGCTCAACAATGAGCAGTTCTTC. Translating it yields CASSVGGSPLNNEQFF.

The chain is built from TRBV11-1 and TRBJ2-1, with TRBD2 matching 11 bases. This CDR3 has 13 residues. Looked up from germline, CDR1 is SGHAT and CDR2 is FQDESV (reference sequence). V shed 5 bases and J 13 bases; nucleotides not matched to a gene: 7. CDR3 residues: CASSLYSGRVQFF. As DNA, the CDR3 is TGTGCCAGCAGCCTATATAGCGGGAGGGTTCAGTTCTTC. Full variable domain (outside the CDR3, taken from reference TRBV11-1 and TRBJ2-1): EAEVAQSPRYKITEKSQAVAFWCDPISGHATLYWYRQILGQGPELLVQFQDESVVDDSQLPKDRFSAERLKGVDSTLKIQPAELGDSAMYLCASSLYSGRVQFFGPGTRLTVL.

This chain links TRBV28 with TRBJ2-1, with 10 bases that match TRBD2. Looked up from germline, CDR1 is MDHEN and CDR2 is SYDVKM. The CDR3 is 16 residues long. The V gene end was trimmed by 4 bases and the J gene end by 3 bases; junction bases not matched to a gene: 6. The CDR3: CASSSPAGGDYNEQFF. DNA for the CDR3: TGTGCCAGCAGTTCCCCAGCGGGAGGGGACTACAATGAGCAGTTCTTC.

There are a few counts of this clone. The rearrangement links TRBV19 to TRBJ2-2, with 8 bases matching TRBD1. The CDR3 is 13 amino acids. Unmatched junction bases numbered 7, after V lost 10 bases and J lost 6 bases. Germline V lookup: CDR1 LNHDA, CDR2 SQIVND (reference sequence). DNA of the CDR3: TGTGCCATCACAGGGGGTCGGGCCGGGGAGCTGTTTTTT. Translation gives CAITGGRAGELFF.

This chain links TRBV7-2 with TRBJ2-7; weak D call: TRBD2 (5 bases). Trimming took 1 base from V and 0 from J, leaving 10 bases between them. The germline V gene encodes CDR1 SGHTA and CDR2 FQGNSA. The CDR3 is 15 residues long. The CDR3 DNA follows: TGTGCCAGCAGCTTAGGAGGGATGAGCTCCTACGAGCAGTACTTC. Translated, it gives CASSLGGMSSYEQYF.

This clone showed up just once. The chain links TRBV27 to TRBJ1-5; TRBD1 agrees at 8 bases. Germline values: CDR1 MNHEY, CDR2 SMNVEV (reference sequence). The CDR3 covers 16 residues. V dropped 3 bases and J dropped 0; count of bases not matched to a gene: 4. The CDR3 nucleotides read TGTGCCAGCAGTTTCTCCGGGACAGGTAGCAATCAGCCCCAGCATTTT. Residues: CASSFSGTGSNQPQHF.

Concerning this clone itself: At one end, the junction sequence differs from germline, possibly due to a read error. Other DNA variants within this sample encode the same CDR3. The rearrangement links TRBV13 to TRBJ1-1, with D maybe TRBD1 (5 bases). CDR1 is PRHDT, CDR2 FYEKMQ, per germline (reference sequence). This CDR3 region has 14 residues. The CDR3 reads CASSFGGGNTEAFF. The CDR3 DNA reads TGTGCCAGCAGCTTCGGTGGGGGGAACACCGAAGCTTTCTTT.